These 30 T cell receptor beta chains were sequenced from one sample in a study of blood T cell repertoires in COVID-19. Assay: immunoSEQ multiplex PCR; the TCRdb copy retains only in-frame clones and omits some. The top ten clones hold about 4.3% of a sample with some 210,000 clones, around 80% of them seen once. The specimen sequenced was PBMCs or T cells enriched from blood (not recorded which). These receptors came from a man aged 30-40 years with acute COVID-19.

V gene TRBV5-4 combines with J gene TRBJ2-7; tentative D call: TRBD2 (5 bases). The CDR3 is 12 amino acids. V lost 4 bases and J 5 bases, leaving 10 bases between the germline ends. Germline CDR1 SGHNT, CDR2 YYREEE (reference sequence). The CDR3 DNA follows: TGTGCCAGCAGCCCGTTCGGGAACGAGCAGTACTTC. Amino acids: CASSPFGNEQYF.

The J gene is TRBJ1-4, the V gene TRBV6-1, with 7 bases identical to TRBD1. V was clipped by 2 bases and J by 4 bases; unmatched bases: 4. CDR3 size: 15 residues. The germline V gene has CDR1 MNHNS and CDR2 SASEGT. CDR3 in amino acids: CASSEQQGVNEKLFF. In DNA form, the CDR3 reads TGTGCCAGCAGTGAACAGCAGGGGGTTAATGAAAAACTGTTTTTT.

This sequence joins TRBV20-1 and TRBJ2-1, with a tentative D call TRBD1 (6 bases). Germline values: CDR1 DFQATT, CDR2 SNEGSKA (reference sequence). The CDR3 covers 11 residues. The CDR3 coding sequence is TGCAGCCACAGGGTTTACAATGAGCAGTTCTTC. Translated, it gives CSHRVYNEQFF.

This chain connects TRBV19 to TRBJ2-7, with a possible D match to TRBD2 (6 bases). This CDR3 is built from 12 residues. The germline V gene has CDR1 LNHDA and CDR2 SQIVND (reference sequence). Trimming left V 5 bases short and J 5 bases short, with 10 bases between. CDR3 amino acids: CASSAGTHEQYF. The CDR3 bases are TGTGCCAGTAGTGCCGGGACTCACGAGCAGTACTTC.

The CDR3 region has the DNA TGTGCCAGCAGTTACTCATTTTTGGGGACAGGGAATGGCTACACCTTC. Residues: CASSYSFLGTGNGYTF. V is TRBV6-5 and J is TRBJ1-2, with 9 positions matching TRBD1. CDR3 size: 16 residues. Germline V gene sequence: CDR1 MNHEY, CDR2 SVGAGI. Unmatched junction bases numbered 8, after V lost 0 bases and J lost 6 bases.

The chain recombines TRBV30 with TRBJ2-5, with D perhaps matching TRBD1 (5 bases). The V gene's germline CDR1 is GTSNPN and CDR2 SVGIG (reference sequence). The CDR3 runs to 15 residues. V lost 0 bases, J lost 4 bases, and 15 bases lay in between. This chain's CDR3 is CAWSVGAGSRETQYF. DNA of the CDR3: TGTGCCTGGAGTGTAGGGGCCGGGTCCCGAGAGACCCAGTACTTC. Supplemented by reference TRBV30 and TRBJ2-5, the full variable domain reads SQTIHQWPATLVQPVGSPLSLECTVEGTSNPNLYWYRQAAGRGLQLLFYSVGIGQISSEVPQNLSASRPQDRQFILSSKKLLLSDSGFYLCAWSVGAGSRETQYFGPGTRLLVL.

The V and J genes are TRBV27 and TRBJ1-5; D is possibly TRBD1 (5 bases). Germline CDR1 and CDR2: MNHEY and SMNVEV (reference sequence). The germline V and J ends were trimmed by 2 bases and 1 base, with 9 bases remaining between them. The CDR3 is 15 amino acids. Here the CDR3 DNA reads TGTGCCAGCAGTTTAGGGGGGTACAGCAATCAGCCCCAGCATTTT. It encodes CASSLGGYSNQPQHF.

The chain combines TRBV30 with TRBJ1-6; 7 bases are a match to TRBD1. Germline assignment: CDR1 GTSNPN and CDR2 SVGIG (reference sequence). The length of the CDR3 is 14 residues. Losses at the gene ends were 2 bases for V and 9 bases for J; bases not matched to a gene: 7. CDR3 protein: CAWSPGTVGSPLHF. Here the CDR3 DNA reads TGTGCCTGGAGTCCTGGGACAGTGGGTTCACCCCTCCACTTT. Drawing the rest from reference TRBV30 and TRBJ1-6, the complete variable domain is SQTIHQWPATLVQPVGSPLSLECTVEGTSNPNLYWYRQAAGRGLQLLFYSVGIGQISSEVPQNLSASRPQDRQFILSSKKLLLSDSGFYLCAWSPGTVGSPLHFGNGTRLTVT.

The chain has TRBV2 and TRBJ1-6, with D hard to call. The CDR3 length is 14 residues. CDR1 is SNHLY, CDR2 FYNNEI, per germline. V was cut by 1 base and J by 7 bases, with 8 bases left in between. This CDR3 reads CASSEGWRNSPLHF. CDR3 DNA: TGTGCCAGCAGTGAAGGATGGAGAAATTCACCCCTCCACTTT. Using reference TRBV2 and TRBJ1-6 for the parts outside the CDR3, the full variable domain is EPEVTQTPSHQVTQMGQEVILRCVPISNHLYFYWYRQILGQKVEFLVSFYNNEISEKSEIFDDQFSVERPDGSNFTLKIRSTKLEDSAMYFCASSEGWRNSPLHFGNGTRLTVT.

The rearrangement links TRBV7-9 to TRBJ2-1; 11 bases fit TRBD1. This CDR3 is built from 16 residues. Germline CDR1 and CDR2: SEHNR and FQNEAQ (reference sequence). After removal of 4 bases from V and 4 bases from J, the junction contained 6 bases not matched to a gene. The DNA of the CDR3 is TGTGCCAGCAGCTCCGAGGGGACAGGGGGATACAATGAGCAGTTCTTC. The encoded protein is CASSSEGTGGYNEQFF.

This clone was found a few times. The J gene is TRBJ2-7, the V gene TRBV12-3 or TRBV12-4, with 8 bases matching TRBD2. V trimming: 5 bases; J trimming: 7 bases; junction bases outside the gene matches: 1. The CDR3 spans 11 residues. The CDR3 reads CASSAGGEQYF. CDR3 nucleotides: TGTGCCAGCAGTGCGGGAGGAGAGCAGTACTTC.

The J gene is TRBJ2-2, the V gene TRBV5-1; the D is unclear. Germline V gene sequence: CDR1 SGHRS, CDR2 YFSETQ. This CDR3 region has 15 residues. The ends were cut back, 4 bases at V and 0 bases at J, with 10 bases in the middle. This CDR3 reads CASSQRSTNTGELFF. For the CDR3, the DNA is TGCGCCAGCAGCCAACGCTCTACGAACACCGGGGAGCTGTTTTTT.

The chain has TRBV19 and TRBJ2-6; tentatively, D is TRBD1 (6 bases). Trimming took 4 bases from V and 2 from J, leaving 12 bases between them. CDR1 and CDR2 (germline): LNHDA, SQIVND (reference sequence). The CDR3 covers 16 residues. The CDR3 coding sequence is TGTGCCAGTAGTACCGGGACAAAAACTGGGGCCAACGTCCTGACTTTC. Encoded protein: CASSTGTKTGANVLTF. The whole variable domain, remainder taken from reference TRBV19 and TRBJ2-6, is DGGITQSPKYLFRKEGQNVTLSCEQNLNHDAMYWYRQDPGQGLRLIYYSQIVNDFQKGDIAEGYSVSREKKESFPLTVTSAQKNPTAFYLCASSTGTKTGANVLTFGAGSRLTVL.

The chain uses TRBV10-1 and TRBJ1-4; 7 nucleotides align to TRBD1. Per germline, CDR1 WNHNN and CDR2 SYGVQD (reference sequence). Trimming took 3 bases from V and 13 from J; bases not matched to a gene: 11. This CDR3 is built from 14 residues. CDR3 sequence: CASSEDREMRTLFF. CDR3 in DNA: TGCGCCAGCAGTGAAGACAGGGAGATGAGGACACTGTTTTTT.

V usage is TRBV2 and J usage is TRBJ1-3; perhaps TRBD1 as D (6 bases). This CDR3 has 16 amino acids. In germline, CDR1 is SNHLY, CDR2 FYNNEI. Deletions cut 6 bases from V and 0 bases from J, with 15 bases between. CDR3 residues: CASSYRTVNSGNTIYF. The CDR3 coding sequence is TGTGCCAGCAGCTATAGGACAGTAAACTCTGGAAACACCATATATTTT.

This chain joins TRBV6-5 and TRBJ2-7; 9 nucleotides line up with TRBD2. Germline V gene lookup returns CDR1 MNHEY and CDR2 SVGAGI. CDR3 length: 15 residues. After removal of 4 bases from V and 4 bases from J, the junction contained 8 bases not matched to a gene. CDR3 nucleotides: TGTGCCAGCAGTTCAACCGGGACTAGCAAGTACGAGCAGTACTTC. Protein: CASSSTGTSKYEQYF.

This sequence joins TRBV19 and TRBJ2-3, with a weak D call TRBD1 (6 bases). Between the trimmed V and J ends, which lost 7 bases and 5 bases, there was a span of 13 bases. Germline assignment: CDR1 LNHDA and CDR2 SQIVND (reference sequence). This CDR3 contains 13 residues. The chain's CDR3 is CASTQGLGDTQYF. CDR3 DNA: TGTGCCAGTACCCAGGGGCTGGGAGATACGCAGTATTTT.

The chain links TRBV30 to TRBJ1-2, with TRBD1 matching over 12 bases. Trimming cost V 3 bases and J 7 bases; bases outside gene matches: 3. This CDR3 is built from 13 residues. The germline V gene has CDR1 GTSNPN and CDR2 SVGIG (reference sequence). CDR3 loop: CAWRGQGAGGYTF. The CDR3 DNA follows: TGTGCCTGGAGGGGACAGGGGGCGGGTGGCTACACCTTC.

CDR3 amino acids: CASSVGGGAYEQFF. CDR3 bases: TGTGCCAGCAGCGTAGGCGGGGGGGCGTATGAGCAGTTCTTC. This chain connects TRBV9 to TRBJ2-1; 9 bases fit TRBD2. V lost 0 bases and J lost 8; bases outside the gene matches: 3. Germline-derived CDR1 and CDR2 are SGDLS and YYNGEE. This CDR3 is 14 amino acids long.

This clone occurred once. The gene calls are TRBV7-6 and TRBJ2-3; TRBD2 is a possible D gene (5 bases). CDR1 and CDR2 from the germline V gene are SGHVS and FNYEAQ. Trimming cost V 4 bases and J 1 base, with 12 bases left between them. The CDR3 sequence is 15 residues long. Here the CDR3 DNA reads TGTGCCAGCAGCTCCGCCGGGGTTCGCACAGATACGCAGTATTTT. It translates to CASSSAGVRTDTQYF.

This chain links TRBV2 with TRBJ1-5, with 7 positions matching TRBD1. V was pared by 6 bases and J by 4 bases, with 9 bases of the junction left unmatched. This CDR3 region has 15 residues. CDR1 is SNHLY and CDR2 is FYNNEI in the germline V gene. This CDR3 reads CASRPGQNSNQPQHF. In DNA, the CDR3 is TGTGCCAGCAGGCCGGGACAGAACTCTAATCAGCCCCAGCATTTT.

The genes are TRBV13 and TRBJ2-1; D possibly corresponds to TRBD2 (7 bases). The CDR3 length is 15 residues. Looked up from germline, CDR1 is PRHDT and CDR2 is FYEKMQ (reference sequence). V was trimmed by 0 bases and J by 5 bases, leaving 11 bases between them. The CDR3 spells CASSLGGGGNNEQFF. The CDR3 DNA reads as TGTGCCAGCAGCTTAGGAGGCGGGGGCAACAATGAGCAGTTCTTC.

The chain is built from TRBV27 and TRBJ1-1; weak D call: TRBD1 (5 bases). The CDR3 is 12 residues long. Trimming took off 4 bases at V and 4 bases at J, with 7 bases between the two ends. Germline CDR1 and CDR2: MNHEY and SMNVEV (reference sequence). Here the CDR3 reads CASSSTGTEAFF. Written as DNA, the CDR3 is TGTGCCAGCAGTTCCACAGGCACTGAAGCTTTCTTT.

The DNA of the CDR3 is TGCGCCAGCAGCTTGGTTCAGGGGGTCAACAATGAGCAGTTCTTC. Protein: CASSLVQGVNNEQFF. The rearrangement uses TRBV5-1 and TRBJ2-1, with 7 bases matching TRBD1. The CDR3 is 15 amino acids. The J segment lost 5 bases and the V segment lost 0 bases, leaving 5 bases of the junction unmatched. Germline V gene sequence: CDR1 SGHRS, CDR2 YFSETQ.

The chain recombines TRBV4-1 with TRBJ1-2, with D possibly being TRBD1 (5 bases). Trimming removed 5 bases at V and 5 bases at J, with 21 bases between. The CDR3 consists of 16 residues. Germline assignment: CDR1 MGHRA and CDR2 YSYEKL. The CDR3 reads CASSLHDRLLGYGYTF. The CDR3 DNA reads TGCGCCAGCAGCTTACATGACAGATTATTGGGGTATGGCTACACCTTC.

V and J are TRBV11-2 and TRBJ2-3; 8 bases fit TRBD1. Germline V gene data show CDR1 as SGHAT and CDR2 as FQNNGV. This CDR3 is built from 14 residues. Trimming at V came to 1 base and at J to 6 bases, leaving 3 bases not matched to a gene. This CDR3 reads CASSLGRGLDTQYF. In nucleotides, the CDR3 is TGTGCCAGCAGCTTAGGCAGGGGGCTTGATACGCAGTATTTT.

The rearrangement links TRBV6-1 to TRBJ2-7; maybe TRBD2 (5 bases). The germline V and J ends were trimmed by 0 bases and 3 bases, with 15 bases remaining between them. Germline CDR1 is MNHNS and CDR2 is SASEGT. The CDR3 consists of 16 residues. The CDR3 DNA is TGTGCCAGCAGTGAAGCCTTGGCGGCACTAGGCTACGAGCAGTACTTC. Translation: CASSEALAALGYEQYF.

V usage is TRBV9 and J usage is TRBJ2-5; 8 nucleotides align to TRBD1. The germline V gene encodes CDR1 SGDLS and CDR2 YYNGEE. The CDR3 has 14 residues. V lost 4 bases and J lost 5; bases outside the gene matches: 7. The CDR3 DNA is TGTGCCAGCAGCTTCCGGGACAGGCTGGAGACCCAGTACTTC. This codes for CASSFRDRLETQYF.

V and J are TRBV27 and TRBJ1-5; tentatively, D is TRBD1 (5 bases). V was pared by 5 bases and J by 3 bases, with 17 bases between. This CDR3 has 16 residues. CDR1 is MNHEY, CDR2 SMNVEV, per germline (reference sequence). The CDR3 region is CASSTVGLGHNQPQHF. CDR3 coding DNA: TGTGCCAGCAGTACCGTGGGGCTAGGACACAATCAGCCCCAGCATTTT.

The chain joins TRBV24-1 to TRBJ2-3; the D gene is possibly TRBD1 (6 bases). The germline V and J ends were trimmed by 0 bases and 4 bases, with 7 bases remaining between them. The germline gives CDR1 KGHDR, CDR2 SFDVKD. This CDR3 comprises 14 residues. The CDR3 loop reads CATSDLPGADTQYF. CDR3 nucleotides: TGTGCCACCAGTGATTTGCCAGGGGCAGATACGCAGTATTTT.